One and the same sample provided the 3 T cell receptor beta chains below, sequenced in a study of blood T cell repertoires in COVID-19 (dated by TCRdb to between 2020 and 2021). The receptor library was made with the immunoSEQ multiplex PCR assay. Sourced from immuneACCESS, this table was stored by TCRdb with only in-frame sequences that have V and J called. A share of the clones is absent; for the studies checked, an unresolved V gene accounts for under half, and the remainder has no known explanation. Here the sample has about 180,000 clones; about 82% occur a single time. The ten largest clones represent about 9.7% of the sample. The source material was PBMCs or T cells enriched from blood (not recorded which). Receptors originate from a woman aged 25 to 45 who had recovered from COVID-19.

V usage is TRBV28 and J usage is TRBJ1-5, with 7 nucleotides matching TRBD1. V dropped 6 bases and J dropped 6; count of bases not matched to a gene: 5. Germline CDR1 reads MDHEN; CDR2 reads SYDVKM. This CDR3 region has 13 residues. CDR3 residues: CASRQQGLQPQHF. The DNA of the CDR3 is TGTGCCAGCAGACAACAGGGGCTTCAGCCCCAGCATTTT.

The CDR3 sequence: CSALGSYEQYF. CDR3 sequence (DNA): TGCAGTGCTCTGGGCAGTTACGAGCAGTACTTC. This chain links TRBV20-1 with TRBJ2-7, with D unresolved. In germline, CDR1 is DFQATT, CDR2 SNEGSKA (reference sequence). V gave up 5 bases and J gave up 4 bases, with 9 bases separating them. This CDR3 region has 11 residues.

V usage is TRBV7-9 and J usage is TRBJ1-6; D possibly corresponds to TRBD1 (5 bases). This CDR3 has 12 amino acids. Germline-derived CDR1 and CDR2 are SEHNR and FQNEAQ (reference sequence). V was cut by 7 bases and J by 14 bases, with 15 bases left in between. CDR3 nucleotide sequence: TGTGCCAGCACCACAACGGAGGGGTCCCTCCACTTT. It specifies CASTTTEGSLHF.